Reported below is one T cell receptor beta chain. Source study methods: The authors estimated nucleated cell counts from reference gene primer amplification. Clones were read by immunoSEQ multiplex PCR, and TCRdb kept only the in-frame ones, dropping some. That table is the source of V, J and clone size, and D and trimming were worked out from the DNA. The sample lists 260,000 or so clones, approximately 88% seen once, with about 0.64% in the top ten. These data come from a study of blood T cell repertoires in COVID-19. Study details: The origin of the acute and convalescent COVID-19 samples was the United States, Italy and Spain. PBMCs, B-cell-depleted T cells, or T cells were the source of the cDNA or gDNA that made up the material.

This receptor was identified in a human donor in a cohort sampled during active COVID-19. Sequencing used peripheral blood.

CDR3 in DNA: TGTGCCAGCAGTGCCGGGGGGGGGCTTCAGCCCCAGCATTTT. Encoded protein: CASSAGGGLQPQHF. The V call is TRBV25-1, the J call TRBJ1-5; weak D call: TRBD1 (6 bases). This CDR3 spans 14 amino acids. Per the germline V gene, CDR1 is MGHDK and CDR2 is SYGVNS. Trimming removed 4 bases from V and 6 bases from J, with 13 bases in between.